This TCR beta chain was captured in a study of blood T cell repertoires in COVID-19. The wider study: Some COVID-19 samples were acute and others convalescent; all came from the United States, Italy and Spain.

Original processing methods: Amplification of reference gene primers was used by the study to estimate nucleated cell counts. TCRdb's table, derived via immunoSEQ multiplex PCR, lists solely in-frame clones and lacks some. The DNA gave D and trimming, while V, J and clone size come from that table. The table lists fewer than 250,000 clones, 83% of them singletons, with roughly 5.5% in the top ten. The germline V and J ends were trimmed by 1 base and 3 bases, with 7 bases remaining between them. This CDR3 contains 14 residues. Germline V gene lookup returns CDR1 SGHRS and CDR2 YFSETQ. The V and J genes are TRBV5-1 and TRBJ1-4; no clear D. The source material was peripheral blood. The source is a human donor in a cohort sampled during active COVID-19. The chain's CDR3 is CASSLSGPNEKLFF. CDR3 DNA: TGCGCCAGCAGCTTGTCAGGTCCTAATGAAAAACTGTTTTTT.